This T cell receptor beta chain was recovered during a study of post-analysis software for immune sequencing data. Study details: In terms of disease course, relapsing-remitting, secondary progressive and progressive-relapsing multiple sclerosis were included.

This CDR3 has 14 residues. The germline CDR1 and CDR2 sequences are SGHRS and YFSETQ. Trimming stripped 1 base from V and 5 bases from J, with 12 bases between. TCR beta libraries were prepared from cDNA with unique molecular identifiers. T cells, about 0.95 to 10 million of them, yielded some 510,000 cDNA molecules. TCRdb used MiXCR to reprocess the PCR reads, holding one entry per CDR3 protein. The table has 650,000 to 850,000 distinct CDR3 sequences, approximately 50% seen once; the top ten hold about 4.5%. Study-level findings and limits: Roughly 5 TRBV segments, TRBV5-6, TRBV5-1 and TRBV20-1 among them, were found more frequent in patients than controls. By F measure, strong co-clustering occurred among samples prepared in the same batch.

A remark on this clonotype: Its antigen is as yet unknown.

The source of this sequence is a girl aged 10 to 17 with multiple sclerosis. The J gene is TRBJ1-2, the V gene TRBV5-1; D perhaps matches TRBD1 (6 bases). The sequenced material came from blood. CDR3 residues: CASSLQGSMYGYTF. The CDR3 DNA follows: TGCGCCAGCAGCTTGCAGGGGAGTATGTATGGCTACACCTTC.